The next 8 T cell receptor beta chains were all read from a single sample in a study of circulating tumor DNA in untreated peripheral T-cell lymphoma. This table comes from immunoSEQ multiplex PCR, and its TCRdb copy is limited to in-frame clones, with some not included. The data show thousands of clones, around 76% seen once. Material: tumor tissue. All receptors come from a human donor with peripheral T-cell lymphoma.

This chain connects TRBV7-2 to TRBJ2-2, with D possibly being TRBD2 (7 bases). Germline V gene data show CDR1 as SGHTA and CDR2 as FQGNSA. The CDR3 is 15 residues long. Trimming took 2 bases from V and 4 from J, leaving 11 bases between them. CDR3 coding DNA: TGTGCCAGCAGCTTATACGCGGGGGCCACCGGGGAGCTGTTTTTT. This sequence encodes CASSLYAGATGELFF.

This clone appeared once. The chain combines TRBV7-7 with TRBJ2-5; 8 bases align to TRBD2. Looked up from germline, CDR1 is SSHAT and CDR2 is FNYEAQ (reference sequence). J lost 5 bases, V lost 6 bases, and 8 bases had no gene match. The length of the CDR3 is 14 residues. The CDR3 reads CASSRSGSLETQYF. DNA of the CDR3: TGTGCCAGCAGTCGAAGCGGGAGCCTCGAGACCCAGTACTTC.

This chain uses TRBV28 with TRBJ2-3, with a tentative D call TRBD1 (5 bases). Germline lookup yields CDR1 MDHEN and CDR2 SYDVKM. Trimming removed 8 bases from V and 0 bases from J, with 9 bases in between. The CDR3 runs to 13 residues. The CDR3 here is CASRKGSTDTQYF. The CDR3 DNA is TGTGCCAGCCGGAAGGGGAGCACAGATACGCAGTATTTT.

This chain connects TRBV1 to TRBJ1-5. TRBV1 is classified as a pseudogene. The CDR3 sequence is 15 residues long. As DNA, the CDR3 is TGCGCCAGCAGCCAGCGTGTGGCCACGGCGGAGCCCCAGCATTTT. It specifies CASSQRVATAEPQHF.

J is TRBJ2-6 and V is TRBV5-1; maybe TRBD2 (6 bases). The V end was cut by 2 bases, the J end by 0 bases, with 18 bases between. The CDR3 covers 19 residues. Germline CDR1 is SGHRS and CDR2 is YFSETQ. This chain's CDR3 is CASSFLSGRDHSGANVLTF. The CDR3 nucleotides read TGCGCCAGCAGCTTCTTATCGGGGCGGGACCACTCTGGGGCCAACGTCCTGACTTTC.

This chain uses TRBV15 with TRBJ2-7; perhaps TRBD1 as D (5 bases). The CDR3 covers 15 residues. V lost 1 base, J lost 5 bases, and 15 bases lay in between. Germline assignment: CDR1 LNHNV and CDR2 YYDKDF (reference sequence). The CDR3 nucleotides are TGTGCCACCAGCAGAGTTGCACTCGCAGGGAACGAGCAGTACTTC. Its translation is CATSRVALAGNEQYF.

The chain couples TRBV6-8 to TRBJ1-2, with D possibly being TRBD1 (5 bases). From germline, CDR1 is MNHGY and CDR2 SAAAGT. The V gene lost 5 bases and the J gene lost 3 bases, with 13 bases spanning the gap. The CDR3 sequence is 14 residues long. This CDR3 reads CASSTRQPHYGYTF. CDR3 nucleotides: TGTGCCAGCAGTACCCGACAGCCTCACTATGGCTACACCTTC.

The rearrangement links TRBV18 to TRBJ2-7; TRBD2 might be the D (5 bases). The V gene lost 6 bases and the J gene lost 0 bases, with 12 bases spanning the gap. The CDR3 extends over 14 amino acids. Germline lookup yields CDR1 KGHSH and CDR2 LQKENI. CDR3 in amino acids: CASSPAGASYEQYF. The CDR3 DNA sequence: TGTGCCAGCTCTCCGGCGGGTGCCTCCTACGAGCAGTACTTC.